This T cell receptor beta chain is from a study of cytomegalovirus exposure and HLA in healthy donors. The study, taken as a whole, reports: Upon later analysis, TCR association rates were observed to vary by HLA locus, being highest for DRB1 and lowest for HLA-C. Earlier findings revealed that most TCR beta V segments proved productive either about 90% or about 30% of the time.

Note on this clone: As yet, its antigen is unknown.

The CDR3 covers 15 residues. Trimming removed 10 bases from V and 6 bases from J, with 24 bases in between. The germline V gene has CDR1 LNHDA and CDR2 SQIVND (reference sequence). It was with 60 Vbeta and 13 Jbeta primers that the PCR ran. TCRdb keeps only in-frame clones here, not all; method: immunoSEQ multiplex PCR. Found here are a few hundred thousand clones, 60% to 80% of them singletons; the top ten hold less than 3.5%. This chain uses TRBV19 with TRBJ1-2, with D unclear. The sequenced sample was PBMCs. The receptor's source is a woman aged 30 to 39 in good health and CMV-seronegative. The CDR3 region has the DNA TGTGCCACCAGAACCGCGGGAGTGGTGTTGCATGGCTACACCTTC. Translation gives CATRTAGVVLHGYTF. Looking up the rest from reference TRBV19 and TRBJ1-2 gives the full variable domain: DGGITQSPKYLFRKEGQNVTLSCEQNLNHDAMYWYRQDPGQGLRLIYYSQIVNDFQKGDIAEGYSVSREKKESFPLTVTSAQKNPTAFYLCATRTAGVVLHGYTFGSGTRLTVV.